These 14 T cell receptor beta chains came from one sample sequenced in a study of shared clonotypes between healthy human individuals. Profiling relied on immunoSEQ multiplex PCR, and the TCRdb table lists in-frame clones only, not all of them. The sample includes 470,000 or so clones, 65% to 85% of them seen just once. The sample was PBMCs. These receptors were collected from a woman between 35 and 50 years old in good health. Some clones in this sample may be carry-over from other donors' samples.

This clone came up a few times. The chain employs TRBV4-3 and TRBJ2-3; perhaps TRBD1 as D (5 bases). The CDR3 consists of 15 residues. The ends were cut back, 4 bases at V and 2 bases at J, with 13 bases in the middle. Germline loops: CDR1 LGHNA, CDR2 YSLEER. The CDR3 loop reads CASSPRTGATDTQYF. As DNA, the CDR3 is TGCGCCAGCAGCCCGAGAACAGGAGCCACAGATACGCAGTATTTT.

This sequence joins TRBV5-1 and TRBJ2-1, with 7 positions matching TRBD1. This CDR3 region has 14 residues. With V trimmed by 2 bases and J by 5 bases, 4 bases remained unmatched. The germline V gene encodes CDR1 SGHRS and CDR2 YFSETQ. CDR3 in amino acids: CASSFSGQDNEQFF. The CDR3 DNA follows: TGCGCCAGCAGCTTCTCAGGACAGGACAATGAGCAGTTCTTC. The whole variable domain, remainder taken from reference TRBV5-1 and TRBJ2-1, is KAGVTQTPRYLIKTRGQQVTLSCSPISGHRSVSWYQQTPGQGLQFLFEYFSETQRNKGNFPGRFSGRQFSNSRSEMNVSTLELGDSALYLCASSFSGQDNEQFFGPGTRLTVL.

The V gene is TRBV18, the J gene TRBJ2-2; 13 bases line up with TRBD2. Germline V gene sequence: CDR1 KGHSH, CDR2 LQKENI. Germline trimming cut 4 bases from V and 3 bases from J; bases unmatched to any gene: 8. This CDR3 is built from 18 residues. In DNA, the CDR3 is TGTGCCAGCTCACGTCGGGGGACTAGCGGGACACACACCGGGGAGCTGTTTTTT. This codes for CASSRRGTSGTHTGELFF.

The chain is built from TRBV18 and TRBJ2-7; no clear D. CDR3 size: 14 residues. CDR1 and CDR2 from the germline V gene are KGHSH and LQKENI. Between the trimmed V and J ends, which lost 0 bases and 3 bases, there was a span of 9 bases. For the CDR3, the DNA is TGTGCCAGCTCACCACCAGAAACGATCTACGAGCAGTACTTC. It yields the protein CASSPPETIYEQYF.

This chain uses TRBV30 with TRBJ1-1; TRBD1 matches at 7 bases. The J segment lost 7 bases and the V segment lost 0 bases, leaving 8 bases of the junction unmatched. CDR3 length: 14 residues. The germline gives CDR1 GTSNPN, CDR2 SVGIG (reference sequence). CDR3 amino acids: CAWSVPRGQSEAFF. CDR3 nucleotides: TGTGCCTGGAGTGTACCTAGGGGACAGAGTGAAGCTTTCTTT.

The chain links TRBV6-5 to TRBJ1-2; D is unclear. CDR1 is MNHEY, CDR2 SVGAGI, per germline. With 0 bases removed from V and 10 bases from J, the gap between germline ends came to 15 bases. This CDR3 region has 14 residues. DNA of the CDR3: TGTGCCAGCAGTTACTCGTGGCAGGCCACATCCTACACCTTC. Protein: CASSYSWQATSYTF.

The chain carries TRBV20-1 and TRBJ1-2; D gene unclear. The V gene's germline CDR1 is DFQATT and CDR2 SNEGSKA (reference sequence). Between the trimmed V and J ends, which lost 5 bases and 8 bases, there was a span of 12 bases. The CDR3 has 11 amino acids. CDR3 amino acids: CSAPGTGGYTF. The DNA of the CDR3 is TGCAGTGCTCCCGGAACCGGAGGCTACACCTTC.

DNA for the CDR3: TGCAGCGTTGGATTAGGCAGCCTCATGAACACTGAAGCTTTCTTT. It yields the protein CSVGLGSLMNTEAFF. V and J are TRBV29-1 and TRBJ1-1; D gene ambiguous. Germline V gene lookup returns CDR1 SQVTM and CDR2 ANQGSEA. The CDR3 is 15 amino acids. Trimming stripped 4 bases from V and 0 bases from J, with 15 bases between.

The rearrangement uses TRBV29-1 and TRBJ2-1; 13 nucleotides align to TRBD2. V lost 8 bases, J lost 8 bases, and 9 bases stayed unmatched. The germline V gene encodes CDR1 SQVTM and CDR2 ANQGSEA. CDR3 length: 14 residues. In DNA form, the CDR3 reads TGCAGCACCGGCGGGACTAGCGGGATCTATGAGCAGTTCTTC. It encodes CSTGGTSGIYEQFF.

Comments on this clone: Other DNA sequences in the sample encode the same CDR3. The V gene is TRBV28, the J gene TRBJ2-3; D unclear. Per the germline V gene, CDR1 is MDHEN and CDR2 is SYDVKM. The CDR3 has 13 amino acids. V was trimmed by 2 bases and J by 3 bases, leaving 6 bases between them. CDR3 sequence (DNA): TGTGCCAGCAGTTTACCTCAAACAGATACGCAGTATTTT. Protein product: CASSLPQTDTQYF.

This chain joins TRBV7-9 and TRBJ2-3; TRBD1 or TRBD2 may be the D gene (6 bases each). This CDR3 has 14 residues. Trimming stripped 1 base from V and 6 bases from J, with 11 bases between. Germline V lookup: CDR1 SEHNR, CDR2 FQNEAQ (reference sequence). The CDR3 is CASSLVSGGDTQYF. The CDR3 DNA follows: TGTGCCAGCAGCTTAGTCTCCGGGGGCGATACGCAGTATTTT.

About this clone: This likely came from a read error, as a far larger clone is one base away. The rearrangement uses TRBV4-3 and TRBJ2-2, with D possibly TRBD2 on 6 matching bases. This CDR3 has 18 residues. In germline, CDR1 is LGHNA, CDR2 YSLEER. V dropped 4 bases and J dropped 5 bases, with 23 bases sitting between them. The CDR3 sequence is CASSRRLFPREGTGELFF. CDR3 in DNA: TGCGCCAGCAGCCGACGTCTTTTTCCGCGGGAAGGAACCGGGGAGCTGTTTTTT.

The chain joins TRBV11-2 to TRBJ1-2; tentative D call: TRBD1 (5 bases). V was pared by 4 bases and J by 3 bases, with 12 bases between. The CDR3 covers 14 residues. Looked up from germline, CDR1 is SGHAT and CDR2 is FQNNGV. The CDR3 loop reads CASSSLRGHYGYTF. The CDR3 bases are TGTGCCAGCAGCTCTCTACGGGGCCACTATGGCTACACCTTC.

This chain uses TRBV29-1 with TRBJ2-3; 9 bases line up with TRBD2. The CDR3 is 14 residues long. Trimming at V came to 3 bases and at J to 3 bases, leaving 4 bases not matched to a gene. Looked up from germline, CDR1 is SQVTM and CDR2 is ANQGSEA. The CDR3 loop reads CSVELLAGTDTQYF. The DNA of the CDR3 is TGCAGCGTTGAGTTGCTAGCGGGAACAGATACGCAGTATTTT.